The 8 T cell receptor beta chains given below trace back to one sample, sequenced in a study of human T cells and chemical hapten exposure. TCRdb itself ran the RACE reads through MiXCR, one entry per CDR3 protein. The table has about 71,000 distinct CDR3 sequences, more than 9.5% seen once. Time point of the sample: patch test 3, about 24 weeks after DPC sensitization. Treatment noted: therapeutic diphenylcyclopropenone sensitization with weekly scalp DPC. Material: whole blood, obtained in connection with sensitization to the hapten diphenylcyclopropenone (DPC). The receptors were gathered from a woman in her forties or fifties with alopecia areata. Some clones in this sample may be carry-over from other donors' samples.

This clonotype was observed many times. The chain links TRBV28 to TRBJ2-1, with a possible D match to TRBD1 (6 bases). The CDR3 sequence is 16 residues long. Trimming took off 7 bases at V and 7 bases at J, with 23 bases between the two ends. CDR1 and CDR2 (germline): MDHEN, SYDVKM. CDR3 sequence (DNA): TGTGCCAGCAAGCTCTTCAGGGGAACCCCGGGGAATGAGCAGTTCTTC. It specifies CASKLFRGTPGNEQFF.

This clonotype appeared many times. The chain recombines TRBV12-3 or TRBV12-4 with TRBJ2-5; 12 bases are a match to TRBD2. CDR3 length: 18 residues. Trimming took 5 bases from V and 2 from J; bases not matched to a gene: 12. CDR3 protein: CASSLGLAGPQAQETQYF. The CDR3 region has the DNA TGTGCCAGCAGTCTCGGACTAGCGGGGCCCCAAGCGCAAGAGACCCAGTACTTC.

The chain recombines TRBV7-6 with TRBJ2-7; D gene uncertain. This CDR3 region has 12 residues. Trimming cost V 5 bases and J 5 bases, with 10 bases left between them. Germline assignment: CDR1 SGHVS and CDR2 FNYEAQ. The DNA of the CDR3 is TGTGCCAGCAGCCCGCTAGGCCACGAGCAGTACTTC. This encodes CASSPLGHEQYF.

This clonotype was detected only a few times. The V and J genes are TRBV7-9 and TRBJ2-7, with D perhaps TRBD2 (6 bases). The CDR3 totals 14 residues. V lost 4 bases and J lost 3, with 13 bases in between. Germline V gene data show CDR1 as SEHNR and CDR2 as FQNEAQ (reference sequence). CDR3 sequence: CASSSGTYLYEQYF. CDR3 nucleotide sequence: TGTGCCAGCAGCTCCGGGACTTACCTCTACGAGCAGTACTTC.

This clonotype was detected ten times or more. The chain joins TRBV4-3 to TRBJ1-6, with D unclear. Germline CDR1 LGHNA, CDR2 YSLEER. The CDR3 is made up of 22 amino acids. Trimming shortened V by 1 base and J by 7 bases, and 32 bases separated the two germline ends. The CDR3 spells CASSQVIQALGRKRVNNSPLHF. CDR3 bases: TGCGCCAGCAGCCAAGTTATTCAGGCTCTGGGCCGTAAAAGGGTTAACAATTCACCCCTCCACTTT.

The rearrangement uses TRBV3-1 and TRBJ1-6; D not certain. V gave up 0 bases and J gave up 12 bases, with 12 bases separating them. This CDR3 has 14 amino acids. CDR1 and CDR2 (germline): LGHDT, YNNKEL (reference sequence). The CDR3 reads CASSQEPGGLPLHF. The CDR3 DNA reads as TGTGCCAGCAGCCAAGAGCCCGGAGGTTTACCCCTCCACTTT.

This clonotype showed up many times. V gene TRBV6-2 or TRBV6-3 combines with J gene TRBJ1-6; 10 bases agree with TRBD1. The CDR3 covers 20 residues. Per the germline V gene, CDR1 is MNHEY and CDR2 is SVGEGT. The junction had 17 bases not matched to a gene; V was cut back by 0 bases and J by 9 bases. The DNA of the CDR3 is TGTGCCAGCAGTTACTCGAAAAACCGGGACAGGGGAGACGTATTTTCACCCCTCCACTTT. This sequence encodes CASSYSKNRDRGDVFSPLHF.

The J gene is TRBJ2-3, the V gene TRBV7-6, with D maybe TRBD2 (6 bases). This CDR3 has 17 residues. With 5 bases removed from V and 4 bases from J, the gap between germline ends came to 22 bases. Germline-derived CDR1 and CDR2 are SGHVS and FNYEAQ. Here the CDR3 reads CASSLLDWRAVSDTQYF. The CDR3 DNA sequence: TGTGCCAGCAGCCTGCTGGATTGGAGGGCAGTATCAGATACGCAGTATTTT.